This T cell receptor (beta chain) was captured in a study of blood T cell repertoires in COVID-19. Background on the study: Sample material is recorded as cDNA or gDNA derived from T cells, B-cell-depleted T cells, or PBMCs.

In the original processing: Quantification of nucleated cells was approximated via reference gene primer amplification. Data came from immunoSEQ multiplex PCR; TCRdb stores just in-frame clones and leaves some out. The V and J calls and clone size are taken from that table; D and trimming were inferred from the DNA. The table shows fewer than 350,000 clones, with around 85% occurring only once. This CDR3 region has 16 residues. CDR1 SGHNT and CDR2 YYREEE come from the germline V gene (reference sequence). V was clipped by 4 bases and J by 1 base; unmatched bases: 8. This chain uses TRBV5-4 with TRBJ2-1; TRBD2 matches 7 bases. Sequencing was carried out using peripheral blood. The receptor's source is a woman aged 45-65 years with active or convalescent COVID-19. CDR3 bases: TGTGCCAGCAGCCGGGGGGACGGGACGTCCTACAATGAGCAGTTCTTC. This encodes CASSRGDGTSYNEQFF.